The clone carrying this TCR beta chain was detected only once. Its ends do not fully match the called genes, so a read error is possible. Authors' data handling: Researchers report that nucleated cell counts were estimated from reference gene primer amplification. Generated by immunoSEQ multiplex PCR, the TCRdb table keeps only in-frame clones and is missing some. D and trimming come from the DNA, and the V and J calls and clone size come from that table. The sample lists around 120,000 clones, approximately 84% occurring once. The CDR3 is 13 residues long. In germline, CDR1 is MNHEY, CDR2 SVGAGI. This sample is part of a study of blood T cell repertoires in COVID-19. Overall study: Italy, Spain and the United States were the sources of the convalescent and acute COVID-19 samples. Sources were T cells, B-cell-depleted T cells, or PBMCs; the material itself was cDNA or gDNA.

The chain couples TRBV6-5 to TRBJ1-2; D is unresolved. The material sequenced was peripheral blood. The TCR originated in a man in his 70s with acute or convalescent COVID-19. This CDR3 is CASKVGVDYGYTF. The CDR3 coding sequence is TGCGCCAGCAAGGTAGGAGTCGACTATGGCTACACCTTC.